This is a list of T cell receptor beta chains from one sample in a study of OX40 agonist ivuxolimab in advanced cancers. Some clones are missing from TCRdb's copy, which holds only in-frame ones; the method was immunoSEQ multiplex PCR. The sample contains some 60,000 clones, more than 70% of which appear only once. Sequences were derived from CD4+ or CD8+ T cells sorted from blood, sampled in a trial of the OX40 agonist ivuxolimab. The receptors derive from an adult with an advanced solid tumor such as melanoma, head and neck, liver or kidney cancer. CDR3s include the opening cysteine and the closing phenylalanine or tryptophan. The order of the fields is J gene, clone size, D gene, V gene, CDR3 DNA, CDR3 protein. The D gene is left open where the match is weak. Size is stated for part of the rows, as once, few or many counts, or as a class when the clone is expanded.

TRBJ1-6	once	NA	TRBV6-6	TGTGCCAGCAGTGACAACTATAATTCACCCCTCCACTTT	CASSDNYNSPLHF
TRBJ1-2	NA	TRBD1	TRBV5-1	TGCGCCAGCAGCTGGACAGGGGATTTCGGCTACACCTTC	CASSWTGDFGYTF
TRBJ2-2	NA	NA	TRBV11-3	TGTGCCAGCAGCTTAGGAGGAAAGACCGGGGAGCTGTTTTTT	CASSLGGKTGELFF
TRBJ1-3	NA	NA	TRBV7-6	TGTGCCAGCAGTCGGGGCGCCGTCTCTGGAAACACCATATATTTT	CASSRGAVSGNTIYF
TRBJ1-6	NA	NA	TRBV5-1	TGCGCCAGCAGAAGGTACCCGAATTCACCCCTCCACTTT	CASRRYPNSPLHF
TRBJ1-5	once	NA	TRBV6-5	TGTGCCTGCGGGGACAGCAATCAGCCCCAGCATTTT	CACGDSNQPQHF
TRBJ1-5	NA	NA	TRBV25-1	TGTGCCAGCAGTGATGTGCAGAATCAGCCCCAGCATTTT	CASSDVQNQPQHF
TRBJ1-2	NA	TRBD1	TRBV6-6	TGTGCCAGCAGTGGTAACATCCGGGACAGGGGTGGCTACACCTTC	CASSGNIRDRGGYTF
TRBJ1-1	once	NA	TRBV10-1	TGCGCCAGCAGTGAGAGTCCCGGCACCGAAGCTTTCTTT	CASSESPGTEAFF
TRBJ1-3	NA	NA	TRBV5-6	TGTGCCAGCAGCTTGGCCAAACGGCGCTCTGGAAACACCATATATTTT	CASSLAKRRSGNTIYF
TRBJ1-1	few	NA	TRBV30	TGTGCCTGGAGTGCTTTACGCACTGAAGCTTTCTTT	CAWSALRTEAFF
TRBJ2-7	NA	TRBD1	TRBV28	TGTGCCAGCAGCCTCACAGGGGTCTACGAGCAGTACTTC	CASSLTGVYEQYF
TRBJ1-2	NA	NA	TRBV10-1	TGCGCCAGCAGCGCCACGCAGTCTTATGGCTACACCTTC	CASSATQSYGYTF
TRBJ2-3	NA	NA	TRBV18	TGTGCCAGCTCACCAGGGGCAGCTAGCACAGATACGCAGTATTTT	CASSPGAASTDTQYF
TRBJ2-3	NA	TRBD1	TRBV28	TGTGCCACCCGGACAGGGGGCACAGATACGCAGTATTTT	CATRTGGTDTQYF
TRBJ2-5	NA	TRBD2	TRBV5-1	TGCGCCAGCAGCTTGGGGGCTAGCGGGATTCAGAGGGAAGAGACCCAGTACTTC	CASSLGASGIQREETQYF
TRBJ2-1	NA	NA	TRBV5-1	TGCGCCAGCAGCCTAGCACCCAGCGGGCGATACAATGAGCAGTTCTTC	CASSLAPSGRYNEQFF
TRBJ1-2	NA	NA	TRBV4-3	TGCGCCAGCAGCCGAGACAGGAAAACTTCGGTAATGTACTATGGCTACACCTTC	CASSRDRKTSVMYYGYTF
TRBJ1-2	NA	NA	TRBV4-1	TGCGCCAGCAGCCAATTGGGGCTTTATGGCTACACCTTC	CASSQLGLYGYTF
TRBJ2-5	once	TRBD2	TRBV7-2	TGTGCCAGCAGCGCCCAGGGACTAGGGGAGACCCAGTACTTC	CASSAQGLGETQYF
TRBJ1-3	NA	NA	TRBV14	TGTGCCAGCAGCGTGGGCCATGGAAACACCATATATTTT	CASSVGHGNTIYF
TRBJ1-1	few	TRBD1	TRBV6-1	TGTGCCAGCAGTCCACAGGGGGGGAACACTGAAGCTTTCTTT	CASSPQGGNTEAFF
TRBJ2-3	NA	TRBD1	TRBV9	TGTGCCAGCAGCCCAAGGGGGGACAGGGTCGATACGCAGTATTTT	CASSPRGDRVDTQYF
TRBJ2-7	NA	NA	TRBV6-5	TGTGCCAGCACCGGGGGTGGGGCTTATTCCTACGAGCAGTACTTC	CASTGGGAYSYEQYF
TRBJ2-4	NA	NA	TRBV18	TGTGCCAGCTCACCACAAGAGCTACTAGCCAAAAACATTCAGTACTTC	CASSPQELLAKNIQYF
TRBJ1-2	NA	NA	TRBV25-1	TGTGCCAGCAGGCAAGGGGACTATGGCTACACCTTC	CASRQGDYGYTF
TRBJ1-1	NA	NA	TRBV30	TGTGCCTGGAGTGCCCCCTGGGGAGGCACTGAAGCTTTCTTT	CAWSAPWGGTEAFF
TRBJ2-7	NA	NA	TRBV2	TGTGCCAGCCTTTCAAGCGGACTACCTACGAAGCAGTACTTC	CASLSSGLPTKQYF
TRBJ1-1	NA	NA	TRBV27	TGTGCCAGCAGTTTTGCTCAAAGGCCTGAAGCTTTCTTT	CASSFAQRPEAFF
TRBJ2-5	NA	TRBD2	TRBV5-5	TGTGCCAGCAGCTTGGTAGCGGGCTGGCAAGAGACCCAGTACTTC	CASSLVAGWQETQYF
TRBJ2-7	NA	NA	TRBV6-1	TGTGCCAGCAGTCAAGACTACGAGCAGTACTTC	CASSQDYEQYF
TRBJ2-7	NA	NA	TRBV5-1	TGCGCCAGCGGAATGGGGGCCTACGAGCAGTACTTC	CASGMGAYEQYF
TRBJ1-1	NA	NA	TRBV18	TGTGCCGGCTCACCACCCCAGGGGCCTGAAGCTTTCTTT	CAGSPPQGPEAFF
TRBJ2-3	NA	NA	TRBV11-3	TGTGCCAGCAGCCCCCCCCCGGGCGGGAGCACAGATACGCAGTATTTT	CASSPPPGGSTDTQYF
TRBJ2-1	NA	TRBD2	TRBV28	TGTGCCAGCAGTCCCCCTCTAGCGGTTGAGTTCTTC	CASSPPLAVEFF
TRBJ2-7	NA	TRBD2	TRBV11-2	TGTGCCAGCAGCCCCCTATCCACCGGGACTAGGAGCGAGCAGTACTTC	CASSPLSTGTRSEQYF
TRBJ2-5	NA	NA	TRBV6-6	TGTGCCAGCAGTTACGGGGGGGCACAAGAGACCCAGTACTTC	CASSYGGAQETQYF
TRBJ2-4	NA	NA	TRBV5-4	TGTGCCAGCAGCCCGTGGGACGGTAAAAACATTCAGTACTTC	CASSPWDGKNIQYF
TRBJ2-5	NA	NA	TRBV5-1	TGCGCCAGCAGCATACTCCCCGGGGAGACCCAGTACTTC	CASSILPGETQYF
TRBJ2-2	NA	TRBD2	TRBV7-9	TGTGCCAGCAGCTTTGGACTAGCTGGCGGGGAGCTGTTTTTT	CASSFGLAGGELFF
TRBJ1-2	NA	NA	TRBV6-5	TGTGCCAGCAGTTACTCTGGGAATGGCTACACCTTC	CASSYSGNGYTF
TRBJ2-4	NA	NA	TRBV28	TGTGCCAGCAGCGTCAGATTAGCCAAAAACATTCAGTACTTC	CASSVRLAKNIQYF
TRBJ2-1	NA	NA	TRBV2	TGTGCCAGCACTGAAGTTTACAATGAGCAGTTCTTC	CASTEVYNEQFF
TRBJ2-3	NA	NA	TRBV18	TGTGCCAGCTCATCCGTCTACCCCCTTGGCACAGATACGCAGTATTTT	CASSSVYPLGTDTQYF
TRBJ2-5	NA	NA	TRBV7-8	TGTGCCAGCAGCTTAGTAGGACATGGGGAGACCCAGTACTTC	CASSLVGHGETQYF
TRBJ2-4	once	NA	TRBV5-8	TGTGCCAGCAGCTACTTTATTGCCCCAGAGGCAGGGATCAAAAACATTCAGTACTTC	CASSYFIAPEAGIKNIQYF
TRBJ1-2	NA	NA	TRBV19	TGTGCCAGTAGCACTGGACAGCCCCTCTATGGCTACACCTTC	CASSTGQPLYGYTF
TRBJ1-5	NA	TRBD1	TRBV18	TGTGCCAGCTCACCAGACAGGGGCAATCAGCCCCAGCATTTT	CASSPDRGNQPQHF
TRBJ1-5	once	NA	TRBV6-1	TGTGCCAGCAGCGAGATGGCAGTAGATCAGCCCCAGCATTTT	CASSEMAVDQPQHF
TRBJ1-5	NA	TRBD1	TRBV6-5	TGTGCCAGCAGGACAGGGAACGATCAGCCCCAGCATTTT	CASRTGNDQPQHF
TRBJ1-1	NA	NA	TRBV2	TGTGCCAGCAGTGAAGCAGGGCAGGGGCGGGCTGAAGCTTTCTTT	CASSEAGQGRAEAFF
TRBJ1-1	NA	NA	TRBV20-1	TGCAGCCCAAGCAGAGAGCGGGCTTTTTTT	CSPSRERAFF